This T cell receptor beta chain was profiled in a study of OX40 agonist ivuxolimab in advanced cancers. Context from the whole study: The costimulatory receptor OX40 (CD134) was targeted by ivuxolimab, a fully human IgG2 agonistic monoclonal antibody. Intravenous ivuxolimab was administered to patients every 2 weeks at six dose levels: 0.01, 0.1, 0.3, 1.5, 3 and 10 mg/kg. Of the roughly 54 patients in dose escalation, some 20 had hepatocellular carcinoma, about 15 had melanoma, 9 had renal cell carcinoma and 9 had head and neck cancer. In the dose-escalation cohort, 82.7% of patients were male, and the mean age was approximately 55 years, with a range of roughly 23 to 85. Prior anti-PD-1, anti-PD-L1 or anti-CTLA-4 therapy was permitted, and approximately 42% of dose-escalation patients had received checkpoint inhibitors. Partial responses occurred in three dose-escalation patients, of whom one had hepatocellular carcinoma and two had cutaneous melanoma. Peripheral TCRbeta sequencing was intended to test whether TCR sequence diversity was altered and clonal T-cell expansion was caused by ivuxolimab. The paper reports the monotherapy dose-escalation portion (N of about 50 patients) of the phase I ivuxolimab trial. Summary of the overall study and its limitations: On average, CD8+ T cells showed more expanded clones than CD4+ T cells after ivuxolimab. Low levels of normalized T-cell clonal expansion were also seen in some nonresponding patients. Which antigens the clonally expanded peripheral T cells were specific for was not determined. In the 0.1-3.0 mg/kg groups, partial responders were among the patients with the lowest normalized peripheral clonal expansion, particularly in CD8+ T cells. At doses of 0.1 to 3.0 mg/kg, clonal expansion of both CD4+ and CD8+ T cells in blood was seen between baseline and week 6.

Patients with autoimmune disease history or receiving systemic immunosuppression were excluded from the trial. Peripheral blood for TCR sequencing was drawn from every dose cohort at baseline, at cycle 4 day 1 and at cycle 7 day 1. Samples came from an open-label, multicenter, first-in-human phase I dose-escalation trial of ivuxolimab. Adults with locally advanced or metastatic melanoma, renal cell carcinoma, hepatocellular carcinoma or head and neck squamous cell carcinoma were enrolled in the trial. CD4+ and CD8+ T cells were sorted separately from peripheral blood before TCR sequencing. A word on this clone: Its antigen is currently not known. Qualities for individual bases were not recorded, and no much larger clone is one base off.

For sequencing of the TCRbeta CDR3 region, genomic DNA was extracted from the sorted cells. The immunoSEQ Assay was used to sequence the TCRbeta CDR3 regions. TCRdb re-hosts the immuneACCESS table, in-frame sequences only. Its copies lack some clones; in the studies checked, an unresolved V gene accounts for under half of them, and the cause for the rest is not known. The sample table lists 65,000 to 75,000 clones, about 85% of them with a count of one. Around 2% of the sample is in the top ten clones. The sample was CD4+ or CD8+ T cells sorted from blood, taken in a trial of the OX40 agonist ivuxolimab. The sequence was collected from an adult with an advanced solid tumor such as melanoma, head and neck, liver or kidney cancer.

The CDR3 region reads CASSPGQSYNEQFF. The nucleotides read TGTGCCAGCTCACCGGGACAGTCCTACAATGAGCAGTTCTTC. Rearrangement joined TRBV18 to TRBJ2-1; 7 of the junction bases match TRBD1. From a lookup of the germline V gene, CDR1 and CDR2 are KGHSH and LQKENI. Relative to germline, V is missing 3 bases and J is missing 1 base, with 0 bases of the junction outside any gene match. From cysteine to phenylalanine, the CDR3 is 14 amino acids long. Left in the record is the CDR3 DNA by itself, 42 bases read in frame from the first base.